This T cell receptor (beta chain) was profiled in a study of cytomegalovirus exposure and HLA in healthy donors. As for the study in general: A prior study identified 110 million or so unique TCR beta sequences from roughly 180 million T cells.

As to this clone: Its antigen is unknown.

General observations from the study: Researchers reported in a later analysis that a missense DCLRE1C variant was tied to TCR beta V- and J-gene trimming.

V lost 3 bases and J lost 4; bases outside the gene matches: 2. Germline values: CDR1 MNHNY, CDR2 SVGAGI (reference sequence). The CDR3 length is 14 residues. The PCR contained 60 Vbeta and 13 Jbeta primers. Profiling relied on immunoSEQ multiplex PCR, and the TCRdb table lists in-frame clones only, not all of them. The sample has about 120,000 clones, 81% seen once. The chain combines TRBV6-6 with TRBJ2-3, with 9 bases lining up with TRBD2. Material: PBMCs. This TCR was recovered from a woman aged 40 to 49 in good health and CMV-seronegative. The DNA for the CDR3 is TGTGCCAGCAGTTATATAGCGGGGGCAGATACGCAGTATTTT. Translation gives CASSYIAGADTQYF.